What follows are 27 T cell receptor beta chains derived from one specimen sequenced in a study of radiotherapy plus CTLA-4 blockade in lung cancer. TCRdb's table, derived via immunoSEQ multiplex PCR, lists solely in-frame clones and lacks some. The sample has approximately 70,000 clones; less than 85% are singletons. The source was peripheral blood, collected from a patient treated with radiotherapy plus ipilimumab. Receptors were obtained from a human donor with non-small cell lung cancer whose response to radiotherapy plus ipilimumab could not be evaluated. Some clones in this sample may be carry-over from other donors' samples.

The rearrangement joins TRBV25-1 to TRBJ1-2; TRBD1 agrees at 10 bases. This CDR3 is built from 13 residues. Germline V gene data show CDR1 as MGHDK and CDR2 as SYGVNS. After removal of 5 bases from V and 7 bases from J, the junction contained 4 bases not matched to a gene. The CDR3 loop reads CASSKGDRGGYTF. The CDR3 nucleotides are TGTGCCAGCAGTAAAGGGGACAGGGGTGGCTACACCTTC.

The V and J genes are TRBV4-3 and TRBJ2-3, with 8 bases identical to TRBD2. The junction had 13 bases not matched to a gene; V was cut back by 0 bases and J by 2 bases. This CDR3 spans 19 amino acids. The V gene's germline CDR1 is LGHNA and CDR2 YSLEER. The CDR3 nucleotides are TGCGCCAGCAGCCAAGATTACGGGGGGGGCCGGGGGTCCACAGATACGCAGTATTTT. Amino acids: CASSQDYGGGRGSTDTQYF.

This clone has a handful of counts. V gene TRBV7-2 combines with J gene TRBJ2-7, with D tentatively TRBD1 (5 bases). V lost 5 bases and J lost 2, with 19 bases in between. CDR3 size: 16 residues. Germline CDR1 SGHTA, CDR2 FQGNSA. CDR3 loop: CASSLQGAVGTYEQYF. The CDR3 DNA reads TGTGCCAGCAGCCTCCAGGGTGCGGTGGGGACCTACGAGCAGTACTTC.

The chain has TRBV30 and TRBJ1-6; D not resolved. This CDR3 comprises 13 residues. The V and J ends lost 2 bases and 10 bases respectively, with 12 bases between them. Germline V lookup: CDR1 GTSNPN, CDR2 SVGIG (reference sequence). CDR3 nucleotide sequence: TGTGCCTGGAGTCCCGCAAGAGAATCACCCCTCCACTTT. Translating it yields CAWSPARESPLHF.

The chain recombines TRBV5-1 with TRBJ1-2; 10 nucleotides match TRBD1. The CDR3 consists of 15 residues. V trimming: 4 bases; J trimming: 5 bases; junction bases outside the gene matches: 8. Germline V CDR1 and CDR2: SGHRS, YFSETQ. In DNA, the CDR3 is TGCGCCAGCAGCGACCCGGACAGGGGGGATTATGGCTACACCTTC. Translation gives CASSDPDRGDYGYTF.

J is TRBJ1-2 and V is TRBV6-1, with D possibly TRBD1 on 5 matching bases. Germline CDR1 is MNHNS and CDR2 is SASEGT. CDR3 length: 15 residues. V gave up 4 bases and J gave up 5 bases, with 17 bases separating them. In DNA, the CDR3 is TGTGCCAGCAGTGCACTTTATACAGGCAATTATGGCTACACCTTC. Encoded protein: CASSALYTGNYGYTF.

The chain uses TRBV27 and TRBJ2-2; D is possibly TRBD1 (6 bases). Germline V gene lookup returns CDR1 MNHEY and CDR2 SMNVEV (reference sequence). The V end lost 6 bases, the J end lost 4 bases, and 12 bases lay between the germline ends. This CDR3 is built from 14 residues. DNA for the CDR3: TGTGCCAGCAGCAGGGGACAAGTCACCGGGGAGCTGTTTTTT. This translates into CASSRGQVTGELFF.

This clone has just a few counts. This rearrangement joins TRBV6-6 to TRBJ1-2, with a tentative D call TRBD1 (6 bases). The CDR3 consists of 14 residues. Germline CDR1 MNHNY, CDR2 SVGAGI (reference sequence). Deletions cut 7 bases from V and 3 bases from J, with 15 bases between. CDR3 DNA sequence: TGTGCCAGCACCAAGAGGCAGGGGTACTATGGCTACACCTTC. As protein: CASTKRQGYYGYTF.

V and J are TRBV4-1 and TRBJ2-3, with 8 bases matching TRBD1. Germline V gene lookup returns CDR1 MGHRA and CDR2 YSYEKL. The CDR3 length is 16 residues. Unmatched junction bases numbered 9, after V lost 0 bases and J lost 7 bases. The chain's CDR3 is CASSQDLGTGDNTQYF. CDR3 nucleotide sequence: TGCGCCAGCAGCCAAGATCTTGGGACAGGCGACAATACGCAGTATTTT.

The chain combines TRBV10-2 with TRBJ1-5, with 7 positions matching TRBD1. This CDR3 comprises 18 residues. Germline CDR1 is WSHSY and CDR2 is SAAADI. The V and J ends lost 0 bases and 3 bases, in that order; junction bases with no gene match: 11. The DNA for the CDR3 is TGCGCCAGCAGTGAGTCTTTCACCCGGACAGGAATCAATCAGCCCCAGCATTTT. Amino acids: CASSESFTRTGINQPQHF.

The chain joins TRBV7-2 to TRBJ2-1, with 7 bases aligning to TRBD2. The CDR3 covers 15 residues. The germline V gene has CDR1 SGHTA and CDR2 FQGNSA. J gave up 0 bases and V 4 bases, and 3 bases lay outside the gene matches. The CDR3 DNA follows: TGTGCCAGCAGCTGGCTAGCGGACTCCTACAATGAGCAGTTCTTC. It specifies CASSWLADSYNEQFF.

V is TRBV28 and J is TRBJ1-1, with 9 bases identical to TRBD1. This CDR3 comprises 15 residues. V trimming: 5 bases; J trimming: 7 bases; junction bases outside the gene matches: 11. Germline V gene data show CDR1 as MDHEN and CDR2 as SYDVKM. CDR3 in DNA: TGTGCCAGCAGTCGCTCCGGGACAGGGATAGATGAAGCTTTCTTT. Its translation: CASSRSGTGIDEAFF.

This chain links TRBV5-1 with TRBJ1-5; D is possibly TRBD1 (5 bases). V shed 4 bases and J shed 4 bases, with 9 bases lying between them. This CDR3 is 13 amino acids long. Looked up from germline, CDR1 is SGHRS and CDR2 is YFSETQ. The chain's CDR3 is CASSRGPNQPQHF. In nucleotides, the CDR3 is TGCGCCAGCAGCAGGGGCCCTAATCAGCCCCAGCATTTT. Supplemented by reference TRBV5-1 and TRBJ1-5, the full variable domain reads KAGVTQTPRYLIKTRGQQVTLSCSPISGHRSVSWYQQTPGQGLQFLFEYFSETQRNKGNFPGRFSGRQFSNSRSEMNVSTLELGDSALYLCASSRGPNQPQHFGDGTRLSIL.

The count of this clone is one. The chain has TRBV5-4 and TRBJ2-2, with D hard to call. This CDR3 is 14 amino acids long. CDR1 SGHNT and CDR2 YYREEE come from the germline V gene (reference sequence). The ends were cut back, 2 bases at V and 0 bases at J, with 5 bases in the middle. DNA for the CDR3: TGTGCCAGCAGCTTAGCGCCGAACACCGGGGAGCTGTTTTTT. Protein product: CASSLAPNTGELFF.

Notes on this clone: One junction end does not reproduce the germline sequence, and a read error may be involved. Here the CDR3 reads CASSLISGGPDMQYF. The CDR3 DNA is TGTGCCAGCAGCTTAATCAGCGGGGGACCGGATATGCAGTATTTT. The J gene is TRBJ2-3, the V gene TRBV7-2; 8 bases fit TRBD2. This CDR3 region has 15 residues. Germline assignment: CDR1 SGHTA and CDR2 FQGNSA.

The genes are TRBV18 and TRBJ2-1; TRBD2 matches at 13 bases. V gave up 3 bases and J gave up 5 bases; unmatched junction bases: 4. Germline V CDR1 and CDR2: KGHSH, LQKENI. The CDR3 is 16 residues long. For the CDR3, the DNA is TGTGCCAGCTCACCCCGGACTAGCGGGGGAGACAATGAGCAGTTCTTC. Translating it yields CASSPRTSGGDNEQFF.

This clone was counted at least ten times. The sample carries other DNA sequences with the same CDR3. The rearrangement uses TRBV18 and TRBJ1-1, with 7 bases lining up with TRBD1. The CDR3 contains 13 residues. V was clipped by 4 bases and J by 1 base; unmatched bases: 0. Germline V gene lookup returns CDR1 KGHSH and CDR2 LQKENI. The CDR3 DNA follows: TGTGCCAGCTCACGACAGGGGAACACTGAAGCTTTCTTT. This sequence encodes CASSRQGNTEAFF.

V and J are TRBV5-6 and TRBJ2-1; 7 nucleotides align to TRBD1. This CDR3 has 13 residues. Losses at the gene ends were 4 bases for V and 9 bases for J; bases not matched to a gene: 7. The germline gives CDR1 SGHDT, CDR2 YYEEEE. CDR3 protein: CASSRQGPSEQFF. The CDR3 bases are TGTGCCAGCAGCAGACAGGGACCGAGTGAGCAGTTCTTC. Full variable domain (rest looked up from reference TRBV5-6 and TRBJ2-1): DAGVTQSPTHLIKTRGQQVTLRCSPKSGHDTVSWYQQALGQGPQFIFQYYEEEERQRGNFPDRFSGHQFPNYSSELNVNALLLGDSALYLCASSRQGPSEQFFGPGTRLTVL.

The CDR3, as DNA: TGTGCCAGCAGTCCACCGGGGGACAGGGGGCTCTTTGAGCAGTTCTTC. This encodes CASSPPGDRGLFEQFF. J is TRBJ2-1 and V is TRBV25-1; TRBD1 matches at 12 bases. V gave up 5 bases and J gave up 9 bases; unmatched junction bases: 11. CDR3 length equals 16 residues. Germline V lookup: CDR1 MGHDK, CDR2 SYGVNS.

The chain links TRBV4-1 to TRBJ2-3, with 13 nucleotides matching TRBD2. This CDR3 has 15 amino acids. The germline CDR1 and CDR2 sequences are MGHRA and YSYEKL. After removal of 4 bases from V and 7 bases from J, the junction contained 5 bases not matched to a gene. CDR3 amino acids: CASSPGLAGTNTQYF. The DNA of the CDR3 is TGCGCCAGCAGCCCGGGACTAGCGGGAACCAATACGCAGTATTTT.

This rearrangement joins TRBV5-4 to TRBJ2-2; D gene uncertain. CDR1 is SGHNT and CDR2 is YYREEE in the germline V gene (reference sequence). The CDR3 spans 14 residues. Trimming took off 4 bases at V and 0 bases at J, with 7 bases between the two ends. The CDR3 reads CASSIPANTGELFF. As DNA, the CDR3 is TGTGCCAGCAGCATCCCAGCGAACACCGGGGAGCTGTTTTTT.

The V gene is TRBV19, the J gene TRBJ2-1, with TRBD2 matching 10 bases. Germline trimming cut 3 bases from V and 10 bases from J; bases unmatched to any gene: 6. The CDR3 consists of 14 residues. Germline loops: CDR1 LNHDA, CDR2 SQIVND (reference sequence). CDR3 DNA: TGTGCCAGTAGTATTGGGCTAGCGGGGGCCGAGCAGTTCTTC. Its protein product is CASSIGLAGAEQFF.

The chain has TRBV7-9 and TRBJ1-1, with 8 bases aligning to TRBD1. Trimming removed 7 bases from V and 8 bases from J; junction bases left unmatched: 12. The CDR3 is 14 residues long. The germline V gene has CDR1 SEHNR and CDR2 FQNEAQ (reference sequence). The CDR3, as DNA: TGTGCCAGCACCATGGGGCAGGGGGCTGTGGAAGCTTTCTTT. It yields the protein CASTMGQGAVEAFF.

The CDR3 DNA is TGTGCCAGCAGCCCACACAGGGACTCCTACGAGCAGTACTTC. This codes for CASSPHRDSYEQYF. This chain joins TRBV7-9 and TRBJ2-7; TRBD1 is a possible D gene (6 bases). The CDR3 has 14 residues. V was pared by 5 bases and J by 0 bases, with 11 bases between. The germline V gene encodes CDR1 SEHNR and CDR2 FQNEAQ (reference sequence).

V and J are TRBV5-4 and TRBJ1-1, with a weak D call TRBD1 (5 bases). The CDR3 consists of 18 residues. Per germline, CDR1 SGHNT and CDR2 YYREEE (reference sequence). V lost 3 bases, J lost 1 base, and 22 bases lay in between. CDR3 DNA: TGTGCCAGCAGCTCGGGGGGGGGTTCCGTCTTTCGGAACACTGAAGCTTTCTTT. Its translation: CASSSGGGSVFRNTEAFF. The full variable domain, with the rest looked up from reference TRBV5-4 and TRBJ1-1, is ETGVTQSPTHLIKTRGQQVTLRCSSQSGHNTVSWYQQALGQGPQFIFQYYREEENGRGNFPPRFSGLQFPNYSSELNVNALELDDSALYLCASSSGGGSVFRNTEAFFGQGTRLTVV.

The chain couples TRBV29-1 to TRBJ1-2; D gene unclear. The ends were cut back, 2 bases at V and 0 bases at J, with 7 bases in the middle. This CDR3 has 13 amino acids. Germline V gene sequence: CDR1 SQVTM, CDR2 ANQGSEA. The CDR3 DNA follows: TGCAGCGTTGAAAACCCAGCTAACTATGGCTACACCTTC. It specifies CSVENPANYGYTF.

This clone has a handful of counts. The chain uses TRBV18 and TRBJ1-3; D is uncertain. This CDR3 contains 15 residues. Between the trimmed V and J ends, which lost 3 bases and 2 bases, there was a span of 11 bases. Germline values: CDR1 KGHSH, CDR2 LQKENI. The DNA of the CDR3 is TGTGCCAGCTCACCGGCCCAGGCCACTGGAAACACCATATATTTT. This codes for CASSPAQATGNTIYF.